Listed here is a single T cell receptor beta chain. Sequencing was performed with immunoSEQ multiplex PCR; in TCRdb, only in-frame clones are kept and a portion is missing. Of 25,000 to 35,000 clones detected, approximately 90% appear once; the ten largest clones hold 3.5% to 4.5%. Trimming at V came to 4 bases and at J to 7 bases, leaving 17 bases not matched to a gene. CDR1 is SGHDN and CDR2 is FVKESK in the germline V gene. This CDR3 has 17 residues. The record originates from a study of T cell changes during pregnancy in multiple sclerosis. Sequencing used CD8+ T cells from peripheral blood mononuclear cells, obtained in the second trimester of pregnancy. The chain carries TRBV14 and TRBJ2-7, with 9 bases matching TRBD2. This TCR was recovered from a female donor with multiple sclerosis, enrolled in a pregnancy study. CDR3 in amino acids: CASSLNRLAGTLEEQYF. The CDR3 DNA follows: TGTGCCAGCAGCCTAAACCGGCTAGCGGGGACCCTAGAGGAGCAGTACTTC.